The rows below give T cell receptor beta chains drawn from one sample of a study of T cell repertoires in cytomegalovirus infection. TCRdb passed the reads through MiXCR, listing each CDR3 protein once. In the table there are around 210,000 distinct CDR3 sequences, 6.5% of which are singletons. The sequenced sample was PBMCs. These receptors all stem from a human donor in good health (CMV status not recorded). Some clones in this sample may be carry-over from other donors' samples. Each CDR3 is given with its conserved first and last residue. The order of the fields is D gene, clone size, J gene, V gene, CDR3 protein, CDR3 DNA. A D gene is named only where the DNA matches it firmly. The size field is filled for only some rows; it gives once, few, many or a size class.

NA,many,TRBJ1-5,TRBV28,CASSAPGWPQHF,TGTGCCAGCAGTGCCCCAGGGTGGCCCCAGCATTTT
NA,many,TRBJ2-2,TRBV7-2,CASSSGRPTGELFF,TGTGCCAGCAGCTCGGGCCGACCTACCGGGGAGCTGTTTTTT
TRBD2,many,TRBJ2-7,TRBV27,CASSSGLAGPPYEQYF,TGTGCCAGCAGTTCCGGACTAGCGGGACCTCCCTACGAGCAGTACTTC
NA,many,TRBJ1-1,TRBV7-2,CASSFDREAFF,TGTGCCAGCAGCTTCGACAGGGAAGCTTTCTTT
NA,many,TRBJ1-5,TRBV5-1,CASSFGDSNQPQHF,TGCGCCAGCAGCTTCGGGGACAGCAATCAGCCCCAGCATTTT
TRBD1,many,TRBJ2-7,TRBV20-1,CSAITSGTGAGEQYF,TGCAGTGCTATAACTTCCGGGACAGGGGCCGGGGAGCAGTACTTC
NA,many,TRBJ2-1,TRBV6-2/TRBV6-3,CASSYSITGSYNEQFF,TGTGCCAGCAGTTACTCGATCACGGGCTCCTACAATGAGCAGTTCTTC
NA,many,TRBJ2-2,TRBV6-2/TRBV6-3,CASSYRFTGELFF,TGTGCCAGCAGTTACCGTTTCACCGGGGAGCTGTTTTTT
TRBD1,NA,TRBJ2-5,TRBV20-1,CSARGTGRETQYF,TGCAGTGCTCGTGGGACAGGGAGAGAGACCCAGTACTTC
NA,many,TRBJ1-5,TRBV7-2,CASSDQSNQPQHF,TGTGCCAGCAGTGACCAGAGCAATCAGCCCCAGCATTTT
NA,NA,TRBJ1-2,TRBV30,CAWSPLRRSTYGYTF,TGTGCCTGGAGCCCGTTGAGGCGAAGTACCTATGGCTACACCTTC
NA,many,TRBJ2-7,TRBV29-1,CSGRDGTGSYEQYF,TGCAGCGGCAGGGACGGAACGGGTTCCTACGAGCAGTACTTC
TRBD2,many,TRBJ2-1,TRBV7-2,CASSLRGSGGAIEQFF,TGTGCCAGCAGCTTAAGGGGTAGCGGGGGGGCTATTGAGCAGTTCTTC
NA,NA,TRBJ2-2,TRBV7-2,CASSLRPPAGAGTGELVF,TGTGCCAGCAGCCTCCGACCTCCGGCGGGCGCAGGGACCGGGGAGCTGGTTTTT
NA,many,TRBJ1-1,TRBV7-9,CASSPTGLLNTEAFF,TGTGCCAGCAGCCCGACGGGACTCCTGAACACTGAAGCTTTCTTT
NA,many,TRBJ1-6,TRBV7-6,CASSLAETGNSPLHF,TGTGCCAGCAGCTTAGCGGAAACAGGGAATTCACCCCTCCACTTT
NA,few,TRBJ1-4,TRBV5-1,CASSLSERGEKLFF,TGCGCCAGCAGCTTGTCCGAGAGAGGGGAAAAACTGTTTTTT
NA,NA,TRBJ1-1,TRBV5-1,CASSLVGEDTEAFF,TGCGCCAGCAGCTTGGTCGGGGAGGACACTGAAGCTTTCTTT
NA,many,TRBJ2-7,TRBV20-1,CSASIQNYYEQYF,TGCAGTGCTAGTATTCAGAACTACTACGAGCAGTACTTC
NA,many,TRBJ1-5,TRBV20-1,CSARDLLSANQPQHF,TGCAGTGCTAGAGATCTCCTCAGTGCTAATCAGCCCCAGCATTTT
TRBD1,many,TRBJ2-5,TRBV5-1,CASAMTGGQETQYF,TGCGCCAGCGCCATGACAGGGGGCCAAGAGACCCAGTACTTC
NA,many,TRBJ2-1,TRBV7-3,CASSRGLNEQFF,TGTGCCAGCAGCCGGGGCCTCAATGAGCAGTTCTTC
NA,many,TRBJ1-1,TRBV25-1,CASSHNSNTEAFF,TGTGCCAGCAGCCACAATTCGAACACTGAAGCTTTCTTT
TRBD1,many,TRBJ1-2,TRBV20-1,CSAPRQGVSGYTF,TGCAGTGCTCCCCGACAGGGGGTATCGGGTTACACCTTC
TRBD2,many,TRBJ2-7,TRBV7-9,CASSLIPPTSGGGEQYF,TGTGCCAGCAGCTTAATCCCTCCGACTAGCGGAGGGGGCGAGCAGTACTTC
NA,many,TRBJ1-4,TRBV7-9,CASSLGATNEKLFF,TGTGCCAGCAGCTTAGGGGCAACTAATGAAAAACTGTTTTTT
TRBD1,many,TRBJ2-1,TRBV7-2,CASSFSDRGRGEQFF,TGTGCCAGCAGCTTCTCGGACAGGGGGCGGGGTGAGCAGTTCTTC
TRBD2,few,TRBJ2-2,TRBV11-2,CASSFELFETSVSVTGELFF,TGTGCCAGCAGTTTTGAATTGTTTGAAACTAGCGTGAGTGTCACCGGGGAGCTGTTTTTT
TRBD1,many,TRBJ2-4,TRBV9,CASSGGQEDIQYF,TGTGCCAGCAGCGGAGGACAGGAAGACATTCAGTACTTC
NA,many,TRBJ1-6,TRBV7-3,CASSLMENSPLHF,TGTGCCAGCAGCTTAATGGAAAATTCACCCCTCCACTTT
NA,many,TRBJ2-6,TRBV7-2,CASSLSNSGANVLTF,TGTGCCAGCAGCCTCAGTAACTCTGGGGCCAACGTCCTGACTTTC
NA,few,TRBJ2-2,TRBV7-2,CASSLGQTNTGELFF,TGTGCCAGCAGCTTAGGACAGACGAACACCGGGGAGCTGTTTTTT
NA,NA,TRBJ1-5,TRBV7-8,CASKETGSNQPQHF,TGTGCCAGCAAAGAGACAGGTAGCAATCAGCCCCAGCATTTT
TRBD1,many,TRBJ1-5,TRBV28,CASSLFDRENQPQHF,TGTGCCAGCAGTTTATTTGACAGGGAGAATCAGCCCCAGCATTTT
NA,NA,TRBJ1-1,TRBV28,CASSLYPTTEAFF,TGTGCCAGCAGTTTATACCCTACTACTGAAGCTTTCTTT
NA,many,TRBJ1-3,TRBV5-1,CASSLQGLSGNTIYF,TGCGCCAGCAGCTTGCAGGGACTCTCTGGAAACACCATATATTTT
TRBD1,NA,TRBJ1-4,TRBV15,CATRQGGDEKLFF,TGTGCCACCCGACAGGGGGGAGATGAAAAACTGTTTTTT
TRBD1,many,TRBJ2-7,TRBV11-2,CASSPWTGGTYEQYF,TGTGCCAGCAGCCCCTGGACAGGGGGCACCTACGAGCAGTACTTC
NA,NA,TRBJ1-5,TRBV24-1,CATSGPKLSMDQPQHF,TGTGCCACCAGTGGTCCCAAGCTATCGATGGATCAGCCCCAGCATTTT
NA,NA,TRBJ2-6,TRBV20-1,CSARDHGTRSGANVLTF,TGCAGTGCTAGAGATCATGGGACCCGATCTGGGGCCAACGTCCTGACTTTC
NA,many,TRBJ1-6,TRBV30,CAFSGGSESPLHF,TGTGCCTTTTCGGGTGGTTCGGAATCACCCCTCCACTTT
NA,many,TRBJ1-1,TRBV6-5,CASSYGEMNTEAFF,TGTGCCAGCAGTTATGGGGAGATGAACACTGAAGCTTTCTTT
NA,few,TRBJ2-7,TRBV6-6,CASSSGLATYEQYF,TGTGCCAGCAGTTCGGGACTCGCTACCTACGAGCAGTACTTC
NA,NA,TRBJ2-5,TRBV6-5,CASLFGVTQYF,TGTGCCAGCCTTTTCGGGGTGACCCAGTACTTC
NA,many,TRBJ1-1,TRBV7-2,CASSLGRGSEAFF,TGTGCCAGCAGCTTAGGGAGGGGCTCTGAAGCTTTCTTT
TRBD2,many,TRBJ2-1,TRBV20-1,CSAPPGLAGGLGGDEQFF,TGCAGTGCTCCTCCGGGACTAGCGGGGGGGTTGGGCGGGGATGAGCAGTTCTTC
NA,many,TRBJ1-4,TRBV28,CASNGLANEKLFF,TGTGCCAGCAACGGATTAGCTAATGAAAAACTGTTTTTT